This T cell receptor beta chain was sequenced during a study of T cells in women clearing cervical HPV infection. Across the whole study: Case blood was drawn when the lesion was first found; control blood after infection became undetectable. General observations from the study: Controls had more TRBV6-7 (0.16%) than cases (roughly 0.11%). A classifier using richness and V gene abundances reached an AUC of 0.7 to 0.9.

TCRdb keeps only in-frame clones here, not all; method: immunoSEQ multiplex PCR. This repertoire includes roughly 42,000 clones. Concerning this clone itself: Its antigen is not known. The sequence runs out 3 residues before the end of the CDR3; the remainder is reconstructed from the germline J gene.

This CDR3 region has 17 residues. Looked up from germline, CDR1 is MNHEY and CDR2 is SVGEGT. The sequence was obtained from a woman between 18 and 70 years old with a cervical HPV16 infection that either progressed to CIN3+ or cleared (not recorded which). Sequencing was performed on blood buffy coat. This sequence joins TRBV6-2 or TRBV6-3 and TRBJ1-4; 7 bases are shared with TRBD1. The sequenced part of the CDR3 DNA is TGTGCCACAAATCGGGGACAGTTAAACTCTGGGGCCAACGTA. This encodes CATNRGQLNSGANV. The CDR3 reads in full as CATNRGQLNSGANVLFF.